The 9 T cell receptor beta chains below were found in one sample sequenced in a study of a mutant IDH1 vaccine in newly diagnosed glioma. Clones were sequenced by immunoSEQ multiplex PCR, and TCRdb holds only the in-frame ones, with some missing. The sample lists 35,000 to 40,000 clones, 81% occurring once. Sample time point: week 23, last vaccination. Each dose delivered 300 ug of mutant IDH1 20-mer peptide subcutaneously with imiquimod. The antigens of these receptors remain unknown. The material sequenced was PBMCs, taken from a glioma patient whose treatment included an IDH1 peptide vaccine. These receptors all come from a man aged 35 to 55 with glioma.

This CDR3 reads CASRVAGGRAYNEQFF. The CDR3 DNA is TGTGCCAGTAGGGTAGCGGGGGGGCGAGCCTACAATGAGCAGTTCTTC. The chain recombines TRBV19 with TRBJ2-1; 11 nucleotides align to TRBD2. CDR1 and CDR2 (germline): LNHDA, SQIVND (reference sequence). V lost 6 bases, J lost 2 bases, and 6 bases stayed unmatched. This CDR3 is built from 16 residues.

The rearrangement uses TRBV7-9 and TRBJ1-4, with D possibly being TRBD1 (5 bases). The CDR3 has 16 amino acids. V lost 1 base, J lost 0 bases, and 9 bases lay in between. CDR1 is SEHNR and CDR2 is FQNEAQ in the germline V gene (reference sequence). DNA for the CDR3: TGTGCCAGCAGCTTAGGGGACTTTGCAACTAATGAAAAACTGTTTTTT. Its translation is CASSLGDFATNEKLFF.

The CDR3 nucleotides are TGTGCCAGCAGCCAGGGTAGCGGGTCTAGCACAGATACGCAGTATTTT. This encodes CASSQGSGSSTDTQYF. J is TRBJ2-3 and V is TRBV14, with 7 bases fitting TRBD2. The ends lost 3 bases at V and 0 bases at J; junction bases unmatched: 6. Germline CDR1 SGHDN, CDR2 FVKESK. CDR3 length: 16 amino acids.

The V and J genes are TRBV11-2 and TRBJ2-2, with D possibly matching TRBD1 (5 bases). Trimming cost V 5 bases and J 1 base, with 14 bases left between them. The CDR3 loop spans 16 amino acids. In germline, CDR1 is SGHAT, CDR2 FQNNGV. CDR3 region: CASSPIRGGNTGELFF. CDR3 DNA sequence: TGTGCCAGCAGCCCGATTAGGGGCGGGAACACCGGGGAGCTGTTTTTT.

This clone appeared once. The rearrangement joins TRBV11-3 to TRBJ2-6, with a weak D call TRBD1 (6 bases). The length of the CDR3 is 17 residues. V was pared by 5 bases and J by 0 bases, with 14 bases between. Germline-derived CDR1 and CDR2 are SGHNT and YENEEA. Here the CDR3 reads CASSLNTGISGANVLTF. CDR3 DNA: TGTGCCAGCAGCCTCAACACAGGGATCTCTGGGGCCAACGTCCTGACTTTC.

The chain couples TRBV11-2 to TRBJ1-4, with D hard to call. This CDR3 has 17 amino acids. V was pared by 0 bases and J by 0 bases, with 11 bases between. Germline values: CDR1 SGHAT, CDR2 FQNNGV. CDR3 bases: TGTGCCAGCAGCTTAGATATGCGGGCCGCAACTAATGAAAAACTGTTTTTT. Its translation is CASSLDMRAATNEKLFF.

This clone was seen only once. The CDR3 DNA is TGCGCCAGCAGCTTGGAAGGGGGAACGGGGTATGGCTACACCTTC. Encoded protein: CASSLEGGTGYGYTF. V gene TRBV5-1 combines with J gene TRBJ1-2, with a possible D match to TRBD1 (6 bases). Germline CDR1 and CDR2: SGHRS and YFSETQ. The CDR3 is 15 residues long. V was pared by 0 bases and J by 5 bases, with 14 bases between.

V is TRBV5-4 and J is TRBJ2-5; D might be TRBD1 or TRBD2, each matching 5 bases. The V and J ends lost 4 bases and 3 bases respectively, with 13 bases between them. CDR1 and CDR2 from the germline V gene are SGHNT and YYREEE (reference sequence). This CDR3 is built from 14 residues. The CDR3: CASSLMGVEETQYF. The CDR3 coding sequence is TGTGCCAGCAGCCTCATGGGGGTAGAAGAGACCCAGTACTTC.

The rearrangement links TRBV21-1 to TRBJ1-4. TRBV21-1 corresponds to a pseudogene. The CDR3 has 20 amino acids. CDR3 bases: TGTGCCAGCAGCAAAGCGCGAGTCTCTCCGGGGAGAGGGGCAAGCGAAAAACTGTTTTTT. Translating gives CASSKARVSPGRGASEKLFF.